This T cell receptor (beta chain) was sequenced during a study of beta chain features in type 1 diabetes. This CDR3 is built from 16 residues. Germline assignment: CDR1 SGHTA and CDR2 FQGNSA. V shed 1 base and J shed 6 bases, with 17 bases lying between them. The sequenced template was cDNA made from the entire isolated RNA. Only in-frame clones appear in the TCRdb table, and some are missing; sequencing was by immunoSEQ multiplex PCR. The sample contains about 360,000 clones, around an eighth of which appear only once. This sequence joins TRBV7-2 and TRBJ2-3, with a weak D call TRBD2 (7 bases). Sequenced material: naive CD4+ T cells from blood. This clonotype was sampled from a young man in good health. CDR3 protein: CASSLGYRGAADTQYF. The CDR3 region has the DNA TGTGCCAGCAGCTTAGGCTACCGGGGGGCGGCGGATACGCAGTATTTT. Full variable domain (rest looked up from reference TRBV7-2 and TRBJ2-3): GAGVSQSPSNKVTEKGKDVELRCDPISGHTALYWYRQSLGQGLEFLIYFQGNSAPDKSGLPSDRFSAERTGGSVSTLTIQRTQQEDSAVYLCASSLGYRGAADTQYFGPGTRLTVL.